The present TCR beta chain was sequenced within a study of cytomegalovirus exposure and HLA in healthy donors. Primers included in the PCR were 60 Vbeta and 13 Jbeta primers. Data came from immunoSEQ multiplex PCR; TCRdb stores just in-frame clones and leaves some out. The sample has around 160,000 clones. CDR3 length: 13 amino acids. The V gene lost 5 bases and the J gene lost 10 bases, with 15 bases spanning the gap. The germline CDR1 and CDR2 sequences are MDHEN and SYDVKM. The rearrangement uses TRBV28 and TRBJ2-4; no definite D call. Specimen: PBMCs. This receptor was obtained from a woman between 45 and 60 years old in good health and CMV-seronegative. The CDR3 DNA reads TGTGCCAGCAGTCCGCCAATCCACGGGATTCAGTACTTC. This sequence encodes CASSPPIHGIQYF.